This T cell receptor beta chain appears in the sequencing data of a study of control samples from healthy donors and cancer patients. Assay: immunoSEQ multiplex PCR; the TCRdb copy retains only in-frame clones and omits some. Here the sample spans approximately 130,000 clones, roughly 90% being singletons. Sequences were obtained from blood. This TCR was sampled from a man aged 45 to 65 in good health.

Here the CDR3 reads CATSRGSVNTEAFF. CDR3 DNA sequence: TGTGCCACCAGCAGAGGCTCAGTGAACACTGAAGCTTTCTTT. The chain recombines TRBV15 with TRBJ1-1; the D is unclear. This CDR3 contains 14 residues. The V end was cut by 1 base, the J end by 0 bases, with 6 bases between. The germline V gene has CDR1 LNHNV and CDR2 YYDKDF (reference sequence).